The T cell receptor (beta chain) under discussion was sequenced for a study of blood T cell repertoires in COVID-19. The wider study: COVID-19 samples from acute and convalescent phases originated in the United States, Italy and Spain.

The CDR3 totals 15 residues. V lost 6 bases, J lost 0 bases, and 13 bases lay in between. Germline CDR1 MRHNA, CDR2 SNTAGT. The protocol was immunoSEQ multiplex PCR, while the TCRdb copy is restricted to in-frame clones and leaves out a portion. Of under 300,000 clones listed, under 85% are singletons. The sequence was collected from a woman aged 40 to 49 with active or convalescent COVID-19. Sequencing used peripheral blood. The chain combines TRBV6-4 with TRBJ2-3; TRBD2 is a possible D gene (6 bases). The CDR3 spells CASRGIAGSTDTQYF. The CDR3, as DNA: TGTGCCAGCAGGGGCATTGCGGGGAGCACAGATACGCAGTATTTT.